This TCR beta chain was profiled in a study of control samples from healthy donors and cancer patients (dated by TCRdb to 2019 to 2021). Receptors were amplified or captured by the immunoSEQ multiplex PCR assay. TCRdb obtained this table from immuneACCESS and retained in-frame rearrangements with V and J assigned. These tables miss some clones; where compared with another copy, unresolved V genes account for less than half of the shortfall, and the remainder is unexplained. The sample table lists approximately 94,000 clones, roughly nine tenths of them with a count of one. 15% to 20% of the sample belongs to the ten largest clones. With respect to this clone: Its target antigen remains unknown. The sample holds no much larger clone one base away, and base qualities are not on file.

V and J lose 1 base and 4 bases, and a span of 10 bases separates them. The germline V gene encodes CDR1 LGHDT and CDR2 YNNKEL (reference sequence). The CDR3 numbers 14 residues from cysteine through phenylalanine. The retained sequence is limited to the CDR3, 42 bases, with the frame set at the first base. The chain links TRBV3-1 (or the pseudogene TRBV3-2) with TRBJ1-2; no confident D gene assignment can be made. This sequence originates from a woman between 50 and 59 years old in good health. The sample comprised blood. The CDR3 reads as follows: CASSQGLGSYGYTF. The DNA sequence is TGTGCCAGCAGCCAAGGTTTAGGGAGCTATGGCTACACCTTC.